These 25 T cell receptor beta chains were sequenced from one sample in a study of lymphopenia after photon versus proton radiotherapy. Libraries were prepared by immunoSEQ multiplex PCR; TCRdb keeps only in-frame clonotypes and omits some of them. The table lists approximately 170,000 clones, more than 85% of them singletons. The sequenced sample was peripheral blood, obtained from a patient treated with photon-based radiotherapy. These receptor sequences come from a man in his fifties or sixties with gastric cancer.

Regarding this clone: Other DNA sequences within the sample encode an identical CDR3. This chain links TRBV6-5 with TRBJ1-2; 11 bases line up with TRBD1. CDR3 size: 16 residues. Germline V gives CDR1 MNHEY, CDR2 SVGAGI. V was pared by 0 bases and J by 4 bases, with 4 bases of the junction left unmatched. The CDR3, as DNA: TGTGCCAGCAGTTACTCTCGGACAGGGGGCGGCTATGGCTACACCTTC. It yields the protein CASSYSRTGGGYGYTF.

V and J are TRBV18 and TRBJ2-3; 8 positions match TRBD2. The CDR3 contains 17 residues. J was trimmed by 7 bases and V by 0 bases; bases with no gene match: 12. The germline gives CDR1 KGHSH, CDR2 LQKENI. DNA for the CDR3: TGTGCCAGCTCACCACCATCAGCGGGAGTCGACGATAATACGCAGTATTTT. Residues: CASSPPSAGVDDNTQYF.

The CDR3: CASSYGPEAFF. CDR3 nucleotide sequence: TGTGCCAGCAGCTATGGGCCTGAAGCTTTCTTT. The gene calls are TRBV7-9 and TRBJ1-1; D call uncertain. The germline gives CDR1 SEHNR, CDR2 FQNEAQ (reference sequence). This CDR3 is 11 amino acids long. Trimming cost V 4 bases and J 6 bases, with 6 bases left between them.

The chain's CDR3 is CASSRTPGTGNEQYF. Written as DNA, the CDR3 is TGTGCCAGCAGCCGAACCCCCGGGACAGGGAACGAGCAGTACTTC. The gene calls are TRBV5-4 and TRBJ2-7; TRBD1 matches 9 bases. Trimming removed 4 bases from V and 5 bases from J; junction bases left unmatched: 10. The CDR3 is made up of 15 amino acids. Per the germline V gene, CDR1 is SGHNT and CDR2 is YYREEE (reference sequence). Filled out from reference TRBV5-4 and TRBJ2-7, the complete variable domain reads ETGVTQSPTHLIKTRGQQVTLRCSSQSGHNTVSWYQQALGQGPQFIFQYYREEENGRGNFPPRFSGLQFPNYSSELNVNALELDDSALYLCASSRTPGTGNEQYFGPGTRLTVT.

V is TRBV7-9 and J is TRBJ2-7; TRBD1 aligns across 12 bases. V shed 1 base, J shed 7 bases, and the junction held 11 bases outside the gene matches. The CDR3 covers 17 residues. Germline V gives CDR1 SEHNR, CDR2 FQNEAQ (reference sequence). The CDR3 spells CASSLGGQGALRWEQYF. Written as DNA, the CDR3 is TGTGCCAGCAGCTTAGGGGGACAGGGGGCGTTAAGGTGGGAGCAGTACTTC.

The V and J genes are TRBV28 and TRBJ1-1, with D uncertain. V was pared by 7 bases and J by 3 bases, with 9 bases between. The germline V gene has CDR1 MDHEN and CDR2 SYDVKM. The CDR3 consists of 12 residues. For the CDR3, the DNA is TGTGCCAGCACCAGACAACACACTGAAGCTTTCTTT. This sequence encodes CASTRQHTEAFF.

The rearrangement uses TRBV4-2 and TRBJ2-7; TRBD2 matches 7 bases. This CDR3 region has 15 residues. Germline CDR1 reads LGHNA; CDR2 reads YNFKEQ. Germline trimming cut 0 bases from V and 5 bases from J; bases unmatched to any gene: 7. The CDR3 here is CASSQEGGGEDEQYF. In DNA form, the CDR3 reads TGTGCCAGCAGCCAAGAAGGTGGGGGGGAAGACGAGCAGTACTTC.

Details on this clone: With a much larger clone just one base away, this may be a read error. In DNA, the CDR3 is TGTGCCAGCAGTTGGGACAGGGGGACTGAAGCTTTCTTT. It yields the protein CASSWDRGTEAFF. This chain uses TRBV6-5 with TRBJ1-1; 11 bases agree with TRBD1. This CDR3 has 13 amino acids. The V gene's germline CDR1 is MNHEY and CDR2 SVGAGI. V shed 4 bases and J 5 bases; nucleotides not matched to a gene: 0.

The V gene is TRBV6-5, the J gene TRBJ2-7, with D tentatively TRBD1 or TRBD2 (5 bases each). This CDR3 comprises 15 residues. Germline CDR1 MNHEY, CDR2 SVGAGI. V shed 6 bases and J shed 5 bases, with 20 bases lying between them. CDR3 DNA sequence: TGTGCCAGCAGAGACTCGTTTGGGGGTGTCGACGAGCAGTACTTC. This encodes CASRDSFGGVDEQYF.

The V call is TRBV6-6, the J call TRBJ2-3; unclear D gene. Germline V gene sequence: CDR1 MNHNY, CDR2 SVGAGI (reference sequence). The CDR3 extends over 16 amino acids. Trimming stripped 0 bases from V and 0 bases from J, with 10 bases between. The CDR3 bases are TGTGCCAGCAGTTACTCGAGTGGGTTTAGCACAGATACGCAGTATTTT. It yields the protein CASSYSSGFSTDTQYF.

V and J are TRBV5-1 and TRBJ2-5; possible D gene TRBD2, 5 bases. This CDR3 comprises 15 residues. Germline CDR1 is SGHRS and CDR2 is YFSETQ. Trimming took off 1 base at V and 1 base at J, with 11 bases between the two ends. The CDR3 spells CASSLRLEGQETQYF. As DNA, the CDR3 is TGCGCCAGCAGCTTGAGGCTAGAGGGCCAAGAGACCCAGTACTTC.

The chain links TRBV11-2 to TRBJ2-5; 12 bases match TRBD2. The CDR3 contains 20 residues. Losses at the gene ends were 0 bases for V and 2 bases for J; bases not matched to a gene: 13. Germline V lookup: CDR1 SGHAT, CDR2 FQNNGV. In DNA, the CDR3 is TGTGCCAGCAGCTTAGATCAGGCTAGCGGGAGGGCCTTCGCTCAAGAGACCCAGTACTTC. It yields the protein CASSLDQASGRAFAQETQYF.

This chain connects TRBV27 to TRBJ2-1, with 7 bases that match TRBD2. After removal of 7 bases from V and 4 bases from J, the junction contained 10 bases not matched to a gene. Germline loops: CDR1 MNHEY, CDR2 SMNVEV (reference sequence). The CDR3 has 15 amino acids. The CDR3 protein is CASTQPSSGYNEQFF. As DNA, the CDR3 is TGTGCCAGCACCCAGCCGTCTAGCGGTTACAATGAGCAGTTCTTC.

V gene TRBV4-3 combines with J gene TRBJ2-3; no clear D gene. The CDR3 is 14 amino acids. V gave up 0 bases and J gave up 2 bases, with 6 bases separating them. Germline CDR1 LGHNA, CDR2 YSLEER. CDR3 loop: CASSQDPDTDTQYF. Here the CDR3 DNA reads TGCGCCAGCAGCCAAGATCCGGACACAGATACGCAGTATTTT.

V is TRBV4-1 and J is TRBJ1-5, with no clear D. From germline, CDR1 is MGHRA and CDR2 YSYEKL. V lost 4 bases to trimming and J lost 6 bases, with 10 bases between them. The CDR3 covers 13 residues. The DNA for the CDR3 is TGCGCCAGCAGCCCCCCACAGCTTCAGCCCCAGCATTTT. Protein product: CASSPPQLQPQHF.

The chain employs TRBV19 and TRBJ1-3; D perhaps matches TRBD1 (5 bases). The CDR3 loop spans 15 amino acids. The germline V and J ends were trimmed by 3 bases and 0 bases, with 9 bases remaining between them. Germline loops: CDR1 LNHDA, CDR2 SQIVND (reference sequence). In DNA form, the CDR3 reads TGTGCCAGTAGTATTGGGACGGCCTCTGGAAACACCATATATTTT. It translates to CASSIGTASGNTIYF.

The chain combines TRBV9 with TRBJ2-1; D ambiguous. V was cut by 3 bases and J by 7 bases, with 8 bases left in between. CDR1 and CDR2 (germline): SGDLS, YYNGEE. The CDR3 runs 12 residues. CDR3 DNA sequence: TGTGCCAGCAGCGCGGGTATAAATGAGCAGTTCTTC. As protein: CASSAGINEQFF.

The gene calls are TRBV6-6 and TRBJ2-7; 11 bases fit TRBD2. The CDR3 has 13 residues. Losses at the gene ends were 10 bases for V and 0 bases for J; bases not matched to a gene: 2. Germline CDR1 MNHNY, CDR2 SVGAGI (reference sequence). This CDR3 reads CATGTSGSYEQYF. CDR3 coding DNA: TGTGCCACCGGGACTAGCGGCTCCTACGAGCAGTACTTC.

This chain uses TRBV7-9 with TRBJ2-3; the match to TRBD1 covers 7 bases. The V gene end was trimmed by 7 bases and the J gene end by 4 bases; junction bases not matched to a gene: 8. The CDR3 loop spans 14 amino acids. The germline CDR1 and CDR2 sequences are SEHNR and FQNEAQ (reference sequence). CDR3 nucleotides: TGTGCCAGCATCCACAGGGGTGAGGCAGATACGCAGTATTTT. This translates into CASIHRGEADTQYF.

The rearrangement joins TRBV19 to TRBJ2-3; TRBD1 or TRBD2 may be the D gene (5 bases each). Looked up from germline, CDR1 is LNHDA and CDR2 is SQIVND (reference sequence). Trimming took 3 bases from V and 0 from J, leaving 7 bases between them. There are 14 residues in the CDR3. The CDR3: CASSIGGSTDTQYF. In DNA, the CDR3 is TGTGCCAGTAGTATTGGGGGAAGCACAGATACGCAGTATTTT.

This chain uses TRBV6-6 with TRBJ1-5, with 10 bases identical to TRBD1. Trimming cost V 8 bases and J 6 bases; bases outside gene matches: 4. The CDR3 loop spans 13 amino acids. CDR1 and CDR2 (germline): MNHNY, SVGAGI (reference sequence). As DNA, the CDR3 is TGTGCCAGCCGGACAGGGGGAGGTCAGCCCCAGCATTTT. It encodes CASRTGGGQPQHF.

The genes are TRBV7-2 and TRBJ2-7, with 8 positions matching TRBD1. The CDR3 sequence is 16 residues long. Trimming took 1 base from V and 4 from J; bases not matched to a gene: 9. CDR1 is SGHTA and CDR2 is FQGNSA in the germline V gene. CDR3 sequence reads: CASSLDWQGANYEQYF. The CDR3 bases are TGTGCCAGCAGCTTAGATTGGCAGGGGGCGAATTACGAGCAGTACTTC.

The rearrangement joins TRBV9 to TRBJ2-3, with 10 positions matching TRBD2. Looked up from germline, CDR1 is SGDLS and CDR2 is YYNGEE. The ends lost 0 bases at V and 1 base at J; junction bases unmatched: 11. The CDR3 length is 19 residues. Here the CDR3 DNA reads TGTGCCAGCAGCGTAGACGGGACTAGCGCTTCGAGGCGCACAGATACGCAGTATTTT. It translates to CASSVDGTSASRRTDTQYF.

This clone showed up just once. The rearrangement links TRBV30 to TRBJ1-1; D is undetermined. The V gene lost 1 base and the J gene lost 7 bases, with 7 bases spanning the gap. CDR1 GTSNPN and CDR2 SVGIG come from the germline V gene (reference sequence). The CDR3 has 11 amino acids. The CDR3 region is CAWSARVEAFF. The CDR3 DNA reads TGTGCCTGGAGTGCCCGGGTTGAAGCTTTCTTT.

V usage is TRBV7-6 and J usage is TRBJ2-4, with TRBD1 matching over 9 bases. V gave up 5 bases and J gave up 6 bases; unmatched junction bases: 2. Germline V gives CDR1 SGHVS, CDR2 FNYEAQ. The CDR3 is 13 amino acids. The CDR3 loop reads CASSPGQGNIQYF. DNA of the CDR3: TGTGCCAGCAGCCCGGGACAGGGAAACATTCAGTACTTC.